What follows are 14 T cell receptor beta chains derived from one specimen sequenced in a study of PD-L1 blockade in urothelial cancer (TCRdb year 2017). The sample's time point label is to be understood as: pretreatment peripheral blood. Receptor amplification or capture employed the immunoSEQ multiplex PCR assay. Held by TCRdb, this immuneACCESS table contains in-frame sequences only and omits some clones. Under half of the omission traces to an unresolved V gene where checked; the cause of the rest is unknown. In this sample the table shows about 57,000 clones, 75% to 85% of which occur a single time. 5.7% of the sample lies in the top ten. Sequenced material: PBMCs, taken around atezolizumab (anti-PD-L1) treatment. These TCRs come from a man between 65 and 85 years old with urothelial cancer.

The chain carries TRBV7-9 and TRBJ2-3; 9 bases line up with TRBD2. The CDR3 runs to 17 residues. Per germline, CDR1 SEHNR and CDR2 FQNEAQ (reference sequence). The V gene end was trimmed by 3 bases and the J gene end by 5 bases; junction bases not matched to a gene: 12. In nucleotides, the CDR3 is TGTGCCAGCAGCTTTCCGCTAGCGGGACCAACTGGAGATACGCAGTATTTT. Protein product: CASSFPLAGPTGDTQYF. Full variable domain (missing parts from reference TRBV7-9 and TRBJ2-3): DTGVSQNPRHKITKRGQNVTFRCDPISEHNRLYWYRQTLGQGPEFLTYFQNEAQLEKSRLLSDRFSAERPKGSFSTLEIQRTEQGDSAMYLCASSFPLAGPTGDTQYFGPGTRLTVL.

This clone has only a few counts. This sequence joins TRBV2 and TRBJ1-2; 8 bases match TRBD1. Germline CDR1 is SNHLY and CDR2 is FYNNEI. This CDR3 has 14 residues. J was trimmed by 3 bases and V by 10 bases; bases with no gene match: 10. The CDR3 loop is CATKGGTGDYGYTF. Here the CDR3 DNA reads TGTGCCACCAAGGGGGGGACAGGAGACTATGGCTACACCTTC.

The CDR3 region has the DNA TGTGCCAGCTCGATCGACAGATTCAATCAGCCCCAGCATTTT. This sequence encodes CASSIDRFNQPQHF. The chain employs TRBV18 and TRBJ1-5, with D perhaps TRBD1 (5 bases). CDR1 is KGHSH, CDR2 LQKENI, per germline. V shed 6 bases and J shed 3 bases, with 12 bases lying between them. This CDR3 is built from 14 residues.

Only a few counts were recorded for this clone. The chain couples TRBV29-1 to TRBJ2-5; tentatively, D is TRBD1 (6 bases). Germline values: CDR1 SQVTM, CDR2 ANQGSEA. The CDR3 spans 15 residues. Trimming took 4 bases from V and 5 from J, leaving 20 bases between them. The CDR3 reads CSVVSLLGGRETQYF. The CDR3 coding sequence is TGCAGCGTTGTATCGCTCCTAGGGGGTCGGGAGACCCAGTACTTC.

The V gene is TRBV6-1, the J gene TRBJ2-1; D might be TRBD2 (7 bases). Germline V lookup: CDR1 MNHNS, CDR2 SASEGT. V was cut by 8 bases and J by 10 bases, with 18 bases left in between. The CDR3 is 13 amino acids. The chain's CDR3 is CASRREGEHEQFF. The CDR3 DNA sequence: TGTGCCAGCCGAAGGGAGGGGGAACACGAGCAGTTCTTC.

This chain links TRBV19 with TRBJ1-2; 9 bases match TRBD1. The V gene's germline CDR1 is LNHDA and CDR2 SQIVND (reference sequence). The length of the CDR3 is 14 residues. V was pared by 4 bases and J by 4 bases, with 4 bases of the junction left unmatched. The CDR3 loop is CASSKGQGTYGYTF. In nucleotides, the CDR3 is TGTGCCAGTAGTAAGGGACAGGGTACCTATGGCTACACCTTC.

This clone was counted a few times. This chain joins TRBV7-7 and TRBJ2-3; D not certain. Germline CDR1 SSHAT, CDR2 FNYEAQ (reference sequence). V was trimmed by 1 base and J by 1 base, leaving 6 bases between them. The length of the CDR3 is 14 residues. The CDR3 reads CASSLGLGTDTQYF. Written as DNA, the CDR3 is TGTGCCAGCAGCTTAGGACTGGGCACAGATACGCAGTATTTT.

The V gene is TRBV14, the J gene TRBJ2-7; 7 nucleotides line up with TRBD2. The junction had 11 bases not matched to a gene; V was cut back by 4 bases and J by 5 bases. Germline V gene data show CDR1 as SGHDN and CDR2 as FVKESK. This CDR3 is 15 amino acids long. The CDR3 DNA reads as TGTGCCAGCAGCCCGGCCCTCGGCGGGAGTAACGAGCAGTACTTC. Its protein product is CASSPALGGSNEQYF. Looking up the rest from reference TRBV14 and TRBJ2-7 gives the full variable domain: EAGVTQFPSHSVIEKGQTVTLRCDPISGHDNLYWYRRVMGKEIKFLLHFVKESKQDESGMPNNRFLAERTGGTYSTLKVQPAELEDSGVYFCASSPALGGSNEQYFGPGTRLTVT.

The chain is built from TRBV7-2 and TRBJ1-2, with a weak D call TRBD1 (5 bases). Germline CDR1 is SGHTA and CDR2 is FQGNSA. V lost 5 bases, J lost 8 bases, and 15 bases lay in between. This CDR3 contains 13 residues. CDR3 amino acids: CASSPEAGRGYTF. In DNA form, the CDR3 reads TGTGCCAGCAGCCCAGAGGCAGGGAGGGGCTACACCTTC.

The chain joins TRBV5-1 to TRBJ2-5, with a weak D call TRBD2 (7 bases). V lost 3 bases to trimming and J lost 9 bases, with 24 bases between them. Germline CDR1 SGHRS, CDR2 YFSETQ. The CDR3 is 16 residues long. CDR3 DNA sequence: TGCGCCAGCAGCTCCGCCTCGGGAGGCGGCTCAGGGGCCCAGTACTTC. The encoded protein is CASSSASGGGSGAQYF.

The CDR3 DNA sequence: TGTGCCAGCAGTCACAAAGAGGGCCTGAACACTGAAGCTTTCTTT. This sequence encodes CASSHKEGLNTEAFF. The chain is built from TRBV9 and TRBJ1-1; D unresolved. The V end was cut by 5 bases, the J end by 0 bases, with 14 bases between. The CDR3 is made up of 15 amino acids. Germline V gene lookup returns CDR1 SGDLS and CDR2 YYNGEE.

The J gene is TRBJ1-1, the V gene TRBV6-6; D unresolved. Trimming removed 1 base at V and 0 bases at J, with 6 bases between. The CDR3 length is 14 residues. The V gene's germline CDR1 is MNHNY and CDR2 SVGAGI (reference sequence). The CDR3: CASSYLELNTEAFF. The CDR3 nucleotides are TGTGCCAGCAGTTACTTAGAGTTGAACACTGAAGCTTTCTTT.

CDR3 in DNA: TGCGCCAGCAGCGGACAGGGACGAGCAAATTCACCCCTCCACTTT. Amino acid sequence: CASSGQGRANSPLHF. This chain uses TRBV5-1 with TRBJ1-6; 8 bases match TRBD1. Looked up from germline, CDR1 is SGHRS and CDR2 is YFSETQ. This CDR3 is 15 amino acids long. The J segment lost 7 bases and the V segment lost 4 bases, leaving 7 bases of the junction unmatched. Variable domain in full (rest from reference TRBV5-1 and TRBJ1-6): KAGVTQTPRYLIKTRGQQVTLSCSPISGHRSVSWYQQTPGQGLQFLFEYFSETQRNKGNFPGRFSGRQFSNSRSEMNVSTLELGDSALYLCASSGQGRANSPLHFGNGTRLTVT.

The chain joins TRBV19 to TRBJ1-1; D unclear. In germline, CDR1 is LNHDA, CDR2 SQIVND (reference sequence). The CDR3 totals 13 residues. The V end lost 3 bases, the J end lost 5 bases, and 10 bases lay between the germline ends. DNA for the CDR3: TGTGCCAGTAGTATGGTCAGGCGAACTGAAGCTTTCTTT. This encodes CASSMVRRTEAFF.